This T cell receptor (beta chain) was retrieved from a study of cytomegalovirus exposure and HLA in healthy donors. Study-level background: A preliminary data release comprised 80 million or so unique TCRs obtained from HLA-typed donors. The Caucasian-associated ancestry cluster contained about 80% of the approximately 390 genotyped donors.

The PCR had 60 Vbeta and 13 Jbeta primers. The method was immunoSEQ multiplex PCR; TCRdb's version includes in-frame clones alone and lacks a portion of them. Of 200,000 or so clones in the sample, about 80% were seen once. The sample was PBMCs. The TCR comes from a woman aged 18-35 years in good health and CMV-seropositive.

DNA for the CDR3: TGTGCCAGCAGTTACCGAGGGGGCTCCTACGAGCAGTACTTC. Protein product: CASSYRGGSYEQYF. The chain recombines TRBV6-5 with TRBJ2-7; a weak D match, TRBD1 (6 bases). Germline V gives CDR1 MNHEY, CDR2 SVGAGI. Trimming left V 2 bases short and J 0 bases short, with 8 bases between. The CDR3 totals 14 residues.